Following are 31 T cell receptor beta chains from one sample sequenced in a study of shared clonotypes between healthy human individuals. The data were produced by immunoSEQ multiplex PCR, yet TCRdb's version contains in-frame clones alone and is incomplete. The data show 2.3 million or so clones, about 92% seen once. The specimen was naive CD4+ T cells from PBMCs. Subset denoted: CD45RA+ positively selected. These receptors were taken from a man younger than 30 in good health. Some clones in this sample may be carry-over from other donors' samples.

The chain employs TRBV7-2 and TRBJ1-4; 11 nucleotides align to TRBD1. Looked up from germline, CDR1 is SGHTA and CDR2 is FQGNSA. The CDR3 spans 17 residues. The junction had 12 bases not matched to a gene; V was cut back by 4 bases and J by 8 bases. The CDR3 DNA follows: TGTGCCAGCAGCTCCCATCTGGGGGGGACAGGGGGAGAAAAACTGTTTTTT. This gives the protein CASSSHLGGTGGEKLFF.

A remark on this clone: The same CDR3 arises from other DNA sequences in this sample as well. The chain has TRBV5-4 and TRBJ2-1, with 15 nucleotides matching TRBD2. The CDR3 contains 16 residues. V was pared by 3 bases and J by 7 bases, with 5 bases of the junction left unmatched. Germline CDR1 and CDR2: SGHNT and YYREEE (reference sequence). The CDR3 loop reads CASSSPGLAGGNEQFF. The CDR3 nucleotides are TGTGCCAGCAGCTCGCCGGGACTAGCGGGAGGTAATGAGCAGTTCTTC.

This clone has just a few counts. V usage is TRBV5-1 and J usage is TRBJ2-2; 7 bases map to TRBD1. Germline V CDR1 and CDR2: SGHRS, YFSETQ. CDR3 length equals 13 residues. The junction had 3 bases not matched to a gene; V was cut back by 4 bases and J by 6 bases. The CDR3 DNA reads TGCGCCAGCAGCCCGGGACAGCCCGGGGAGCTGTTTTTT. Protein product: CASSPGQPGELFF.

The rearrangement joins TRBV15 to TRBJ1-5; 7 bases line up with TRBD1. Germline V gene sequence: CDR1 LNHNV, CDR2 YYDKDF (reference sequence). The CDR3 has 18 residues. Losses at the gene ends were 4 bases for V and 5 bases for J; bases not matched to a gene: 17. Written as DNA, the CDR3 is TGTGCCACCAGCAAAACTCTGACCGGGACAGAGAGTGATCAGCCCCAGCATTTT. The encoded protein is CATSKTLTGTESDQPQHF.

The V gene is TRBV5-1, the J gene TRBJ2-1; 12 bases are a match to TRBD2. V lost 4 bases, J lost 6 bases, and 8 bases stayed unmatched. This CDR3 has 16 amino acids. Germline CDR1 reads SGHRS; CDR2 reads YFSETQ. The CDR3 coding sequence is TGCGCCAGCAGCACTTATCTAGCGGGAGGGGGCAATGAGCAGTTCTTC. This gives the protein CASSTYLAGGGNEQFF.

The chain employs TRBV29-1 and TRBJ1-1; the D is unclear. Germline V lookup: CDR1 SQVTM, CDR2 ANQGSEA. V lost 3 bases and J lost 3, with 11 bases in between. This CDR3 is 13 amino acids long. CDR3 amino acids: CSVERQLDTEAFF. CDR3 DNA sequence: TGCAGCGTTGAGAGGCAGCTGGACACTGAAGCTTTCTTT.

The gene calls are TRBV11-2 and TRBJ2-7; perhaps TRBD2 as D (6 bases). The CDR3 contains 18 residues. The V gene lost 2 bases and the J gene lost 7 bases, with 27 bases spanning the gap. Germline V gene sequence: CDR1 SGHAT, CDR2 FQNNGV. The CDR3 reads CASSLKSLKTYEEGEQYF. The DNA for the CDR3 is TGTGCCAGCAGCTTAAAAAGCCTAAAAACCTACGAGGAGGGTGAGCAGTACTTC.

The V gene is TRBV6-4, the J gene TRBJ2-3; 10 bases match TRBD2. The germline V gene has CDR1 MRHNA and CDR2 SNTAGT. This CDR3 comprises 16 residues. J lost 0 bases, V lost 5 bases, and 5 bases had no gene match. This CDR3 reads CASSFTSGASTDTQYF. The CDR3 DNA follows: TGTGCCAGCAGTTTCACTAGCGGGGCTAGCACAGATACGCAGTATTTT.

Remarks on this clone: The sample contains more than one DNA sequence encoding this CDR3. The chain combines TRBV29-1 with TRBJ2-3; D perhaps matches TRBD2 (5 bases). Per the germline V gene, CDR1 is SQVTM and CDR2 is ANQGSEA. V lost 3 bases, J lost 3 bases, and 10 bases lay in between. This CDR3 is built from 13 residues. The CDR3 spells CSVDVASTDTQYF. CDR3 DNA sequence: TGCAGCGTTGATGTAGCGTCGACAGATACGCAGTATTTT.

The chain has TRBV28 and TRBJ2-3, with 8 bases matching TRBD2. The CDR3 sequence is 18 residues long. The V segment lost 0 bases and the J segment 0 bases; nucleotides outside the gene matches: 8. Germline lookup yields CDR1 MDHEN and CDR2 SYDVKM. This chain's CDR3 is CASSLWMKRERSTDTQYF. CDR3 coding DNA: TGTGCCAGCAGTTTATGGATGAAGCGGGAGAGGAGCACAGATACGCAGTATTTT.

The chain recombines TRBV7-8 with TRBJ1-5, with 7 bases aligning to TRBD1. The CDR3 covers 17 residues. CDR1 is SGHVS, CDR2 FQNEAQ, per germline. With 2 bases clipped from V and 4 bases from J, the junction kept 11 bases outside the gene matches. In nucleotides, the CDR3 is TGTGCCAGCAGCTTAAACTTGGCGACAGGGCGAAATCAGCCCCAGCATTTT. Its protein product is CASSLNLATGRNQPQHF.

CDR3 nucleotides: TGTGCCAGCAGCCTTGGGACGGGGGGCCAAAACATTCAGTACTTC. Amino acids: CASSLGTGGQNIQYF. The chain employs TRBV6-5 and TRBJ2-4; D may be TRBD2 (7 bases). CDR3 length equals 15 residues. Germline CDR1 and CDR2: MNHEY and SVGAGI. With 6 bases removed from V and 5 bases from J, the gap between germline ends came to 17 bases.

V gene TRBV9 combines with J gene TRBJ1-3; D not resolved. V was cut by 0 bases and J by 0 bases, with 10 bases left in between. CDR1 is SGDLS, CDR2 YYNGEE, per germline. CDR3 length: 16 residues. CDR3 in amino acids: CASSVGGSFSGNTIYF. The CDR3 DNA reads TGTGCCAGCAGCGTAGGAGGAAGTTTCTCTGGAAACACCATATATTTT. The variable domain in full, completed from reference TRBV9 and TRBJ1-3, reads DSGVTQTPKHLITATGQRVTLRCSPRSGDLSVYWYQQSLDQGLQFLIQYYNGEERAKGNILERFSAQQFPDLHSELNLSSLELGDSALYFCASSVGGSFSGNTIYFGEGSWLTVV.

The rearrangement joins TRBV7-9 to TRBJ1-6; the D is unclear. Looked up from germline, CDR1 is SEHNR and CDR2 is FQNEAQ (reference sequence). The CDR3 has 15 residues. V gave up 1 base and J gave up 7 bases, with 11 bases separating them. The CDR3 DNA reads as TGTGCCAGCAGCTTAGATCTGGGTACGAATTCACCCCTCCACTTT. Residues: CASSLDLGTNSPLHF. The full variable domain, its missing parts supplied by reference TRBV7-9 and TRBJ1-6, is DTGVSQNPRHKITKRGQNVTFRCDPISEHNRLYWYRQTLGQGPEFLTYFQNEAQLEKSRLLSDRFSAERPKGSFSTLEIQRTEQGDSAMYLCASSLDLGTNSPLHFGNGTRLTVT.

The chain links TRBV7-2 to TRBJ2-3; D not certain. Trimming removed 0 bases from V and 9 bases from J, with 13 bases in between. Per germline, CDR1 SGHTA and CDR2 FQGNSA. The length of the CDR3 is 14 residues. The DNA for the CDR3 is TGTGCCAGCAGCTTAGCTCTGCCATCAGGCACGCAGTATTTT. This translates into CASSLALPSGTQYF. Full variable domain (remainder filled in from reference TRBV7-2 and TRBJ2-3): GAGVSQSPSNKVTEKGKDVELRCDPISGHTALYWYRQSLGQGLEFLIYFQGNSAPDKSGLPSDRFSAERTGGSVSTLTIQRTQQEDSAVYLCASSLALPSGTQYFGPGTRLTVL.

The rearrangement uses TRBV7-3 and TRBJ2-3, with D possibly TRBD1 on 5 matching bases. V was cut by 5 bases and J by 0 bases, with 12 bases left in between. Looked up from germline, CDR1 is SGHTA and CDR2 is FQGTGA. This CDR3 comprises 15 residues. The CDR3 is CASSTAGQSTDTQYF. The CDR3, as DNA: TGTGCCAGCAGCACCGCAGGACAAAGCACAGATACGCAGTATTTT.

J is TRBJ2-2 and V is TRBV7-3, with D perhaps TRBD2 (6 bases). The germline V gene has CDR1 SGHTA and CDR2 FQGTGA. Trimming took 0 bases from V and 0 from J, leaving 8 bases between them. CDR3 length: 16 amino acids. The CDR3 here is CASSLTGGPNTGELFF. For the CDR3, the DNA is TGTGCCAGCAGCTTAACGGGGGGACCGAACACCGGGGAGCTGTTTTTT.

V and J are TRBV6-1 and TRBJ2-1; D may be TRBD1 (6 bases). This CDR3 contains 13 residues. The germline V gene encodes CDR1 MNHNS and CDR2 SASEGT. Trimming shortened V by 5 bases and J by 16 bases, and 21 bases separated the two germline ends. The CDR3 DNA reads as TGTGCCAGCAGTAGACAGGTCCCGGACTTATTTTTCTTC. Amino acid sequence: CASSRQVPDLFFF.

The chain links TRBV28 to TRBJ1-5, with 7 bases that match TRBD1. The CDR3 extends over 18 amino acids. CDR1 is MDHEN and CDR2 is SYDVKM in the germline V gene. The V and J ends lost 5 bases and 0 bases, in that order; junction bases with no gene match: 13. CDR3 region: CASSPWGAGGYSNQPQHF. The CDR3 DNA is TGTGCCAGCAGTCCCTGGGGGGCAGGGGGATATAGCAATCAGCCCCAGCATTTT. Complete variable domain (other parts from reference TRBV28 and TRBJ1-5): DVKVTQSSRYLVKRTGEKVFLECVQDMDHENMFWYRQDPGLGLRLIYFSYDVKMKEKGDIPEGYSVSREKKERFSLILESASTNQTSMYLCASSPWGAGGYSNQPQHFGDGTRLSIL.

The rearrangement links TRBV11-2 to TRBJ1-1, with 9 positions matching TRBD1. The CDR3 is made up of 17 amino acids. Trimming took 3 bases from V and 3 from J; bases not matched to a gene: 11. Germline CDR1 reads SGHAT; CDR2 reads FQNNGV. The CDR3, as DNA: TGTGCCAGCAGCTTTCTTCGGGGGACAGGGAAAGACACTGAAGCTTTCTTT. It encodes CASSFLRGTGKDTEAFF.

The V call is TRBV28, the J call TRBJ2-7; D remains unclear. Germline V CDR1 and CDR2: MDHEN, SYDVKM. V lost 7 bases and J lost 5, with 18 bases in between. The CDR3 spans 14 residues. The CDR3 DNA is TGTGCCAGCACCTCCGGTGAGGTTCCCAACGAGCAGTACTTC. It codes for CASTSGEVPNEQYF.

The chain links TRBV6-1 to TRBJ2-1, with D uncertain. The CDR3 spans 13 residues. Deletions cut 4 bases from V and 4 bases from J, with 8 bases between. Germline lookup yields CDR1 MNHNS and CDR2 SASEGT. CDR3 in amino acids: CASSGTTYNEQFF. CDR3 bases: TGTGCCAGCAGTGGAACAACTTACAATGAGCAGTTCTTC.

CDR3 protein: CATSREPISRGRGRMAEQYF. CDR3 in DNA: TGTGCCACCAGCAGAGAACCTATTTCTAGAGGCAGGGGGCGCATGGCCGAGCAGTACTTC. V is TRBV15 and J is TRBJ2-7; 8 bases are shared with TRBD1. CDR1 and CDR2 (germline): LNHNV, YYDKDF (reference sequence). Germline trimming cut 0 bases from V and 6 bases from J; bases unmatched to any gene: 22. The CDR3 consists of 20 residues.

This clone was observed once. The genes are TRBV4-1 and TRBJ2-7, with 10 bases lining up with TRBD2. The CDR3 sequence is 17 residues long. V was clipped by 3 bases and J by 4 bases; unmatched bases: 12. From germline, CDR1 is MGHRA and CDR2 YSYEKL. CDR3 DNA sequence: TGCGCCAGCAGCCAGGTCTACACTAGCGGGATATTATACGAGCAGTACTTC. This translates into CASSQVYTSGILYEQYF.

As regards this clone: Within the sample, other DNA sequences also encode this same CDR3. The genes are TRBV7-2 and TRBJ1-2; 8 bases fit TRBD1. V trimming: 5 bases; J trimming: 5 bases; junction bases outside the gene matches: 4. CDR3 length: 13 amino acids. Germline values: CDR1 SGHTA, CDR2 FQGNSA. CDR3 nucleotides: TGTGCCAGCAGCCTGACAGGGGCATATGGCTACACCTTC. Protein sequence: CASSLTGAYGYTF.

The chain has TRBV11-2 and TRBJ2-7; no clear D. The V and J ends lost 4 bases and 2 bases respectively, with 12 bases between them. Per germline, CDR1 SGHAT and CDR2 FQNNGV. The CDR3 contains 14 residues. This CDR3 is CASSSSLGTYEQYF. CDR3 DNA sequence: TGTGCCAGCAGCTCCTCCTTGGGGACCTACGAGCAGTACTTC. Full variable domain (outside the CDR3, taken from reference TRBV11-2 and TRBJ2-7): EAGVAQSPRYKIIEKRQSVAFWCNPISGHATLYWYQQILGQGPKLLIQFQNNGVVDDSQLPKDRFSAERLKGVDSTLKIQPAKLEDSAVYLCASSSSLGTYEQYFGPGTRLTVT.

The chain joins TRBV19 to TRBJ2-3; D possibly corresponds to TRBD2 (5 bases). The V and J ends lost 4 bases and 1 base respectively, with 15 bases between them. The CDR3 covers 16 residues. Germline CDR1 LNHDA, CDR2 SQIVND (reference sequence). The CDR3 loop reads CASSNRGFPGTDTQYF. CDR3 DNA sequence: TGTGCCAGTAGTAATCGGGGATTCCCAGGCACAGATACGCAGTATTTT.

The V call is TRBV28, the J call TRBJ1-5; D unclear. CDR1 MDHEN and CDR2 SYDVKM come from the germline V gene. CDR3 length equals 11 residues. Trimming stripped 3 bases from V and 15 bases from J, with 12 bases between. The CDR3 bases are TGTGCCAGCAGTTTCGACGAGCTCCCGCATTTT. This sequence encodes CASSFDELPHF.

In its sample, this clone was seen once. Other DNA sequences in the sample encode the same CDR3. The CDR3 region is CASSLRDNEQFF. The CDR3 DNA reads as TGTGCCAGCAGCTTAAGGGACAATGAGCAGTTCTTC. The chain recombines TRBV7-9 with TRBJ2-1; D unresolved. Germline assignment: CDR1 SEHNR and CDR2 FQNEAQ (reference sequence). The CDR3 runs 12 residues. The V and J ends lost 2 bases and 5 bases respectively, with 4 bases between them.

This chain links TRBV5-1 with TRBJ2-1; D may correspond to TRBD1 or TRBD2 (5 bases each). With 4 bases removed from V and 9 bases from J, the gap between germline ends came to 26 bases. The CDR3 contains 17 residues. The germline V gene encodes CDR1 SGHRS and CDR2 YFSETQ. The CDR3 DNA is TGCGCCAGCAGCCACCAAGCTGGGGGTCAAGACGCCGGTGAGCAGTTCTTC. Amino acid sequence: CASSHQAGGQDAGEQFF.

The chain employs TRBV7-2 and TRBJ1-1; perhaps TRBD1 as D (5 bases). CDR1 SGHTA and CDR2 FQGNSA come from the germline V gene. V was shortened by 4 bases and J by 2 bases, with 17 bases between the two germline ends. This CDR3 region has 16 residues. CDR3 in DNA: TGTGCCAGCAGCTACTCAGGGAGGGACCGAAACACTGAAGCTTTCTTT. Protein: CASSYSGRDRNTEAFF.